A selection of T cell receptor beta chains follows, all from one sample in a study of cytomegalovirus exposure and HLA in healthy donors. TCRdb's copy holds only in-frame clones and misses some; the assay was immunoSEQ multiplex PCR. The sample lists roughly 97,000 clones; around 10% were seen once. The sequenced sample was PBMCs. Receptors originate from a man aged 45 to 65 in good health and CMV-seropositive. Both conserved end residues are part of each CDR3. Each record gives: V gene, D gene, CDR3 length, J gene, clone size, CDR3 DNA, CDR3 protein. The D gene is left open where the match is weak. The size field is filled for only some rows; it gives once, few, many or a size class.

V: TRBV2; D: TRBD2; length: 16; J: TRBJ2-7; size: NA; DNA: TGTGCCAGCAGACCAACCGGGACTAGCGACTCCTACGAGCAGTACTTC; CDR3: CASRPTGTSDSYEQYF
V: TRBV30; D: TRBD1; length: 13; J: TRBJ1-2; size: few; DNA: TGTGCCTGGAGTCAGGGGGTTATCTATGGCTACACCTTC; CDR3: CAWSQGVIYGYTF
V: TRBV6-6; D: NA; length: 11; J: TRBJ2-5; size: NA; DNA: TGTGCCAGCAGTCACAAAGAGACCCAGTACTTC; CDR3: CASSHKETQYF
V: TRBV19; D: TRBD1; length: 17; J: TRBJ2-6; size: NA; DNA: TGTGCCAGTAGCCTAGGGACAGGGCGATCTGGGGCCAACGTCCTGACTTTC; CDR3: CASSLGTGRSGANVLTF
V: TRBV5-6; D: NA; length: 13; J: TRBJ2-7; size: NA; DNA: TGTGCCAGCAGCTTTGGGGGGAACTACGAGCAGTACTTC; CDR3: CASSFGGNYEQYF
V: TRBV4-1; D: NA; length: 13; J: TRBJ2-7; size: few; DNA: TGCGCCAGCAGCCAAGATCGCTCCTACGAGCAGTACTTC; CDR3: CASSQDRSYEQYF
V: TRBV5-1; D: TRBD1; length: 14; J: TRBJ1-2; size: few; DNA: TGCGCCAGCAGCCCAGACAGGGGAGTCTTTGGCTACACCTTC; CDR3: CASSPDRGVFGYTF
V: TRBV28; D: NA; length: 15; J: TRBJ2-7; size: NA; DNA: TGTGCCAGCAGTTCACCGCGGGACTGGGTATACGAGCAGTACTTC; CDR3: CASSSPRDWVYEQYF
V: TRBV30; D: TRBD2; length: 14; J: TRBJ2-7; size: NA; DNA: TGTGCCTGGAGAAGACTAGCGGAATCCTACGAGCAGTACTTC; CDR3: CAWRRLAESYEQYF
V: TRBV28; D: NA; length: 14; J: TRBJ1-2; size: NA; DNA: TGTGCCAGCAGTTATATGGACAGTTTGCTCGGCTACACCTTC; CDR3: CASSYMDSLLGYTF
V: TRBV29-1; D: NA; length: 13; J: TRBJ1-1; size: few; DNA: TGCAGCGTTGTAGCCAGGGGTAACACTGAAGCTTTCTTT; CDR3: CSVVARGNTEAFF
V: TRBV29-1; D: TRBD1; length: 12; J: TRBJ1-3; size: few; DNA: TGCAGCGTTGCGGGACAGGCGAACACCATATATTTT; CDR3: CSVAGQANTIYF
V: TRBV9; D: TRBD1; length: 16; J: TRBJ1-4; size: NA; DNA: TGTGCCAGCGGGCAGGGGGCGGGAGGGTCGGGCGAAAAACTGTTTTTT; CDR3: CASGQGAGGSGEKLFF
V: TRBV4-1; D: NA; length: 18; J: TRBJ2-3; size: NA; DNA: TGCGCCAGCAGCCAAATCGAGCGGAGAGGGGACACCGCAGATACGCAGTATTTT; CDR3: CASSQIERRGDTADTQYF
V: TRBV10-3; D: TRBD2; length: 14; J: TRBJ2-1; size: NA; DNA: TGTGCCATCAGTGACACTAGCGGGACACATGAGCAGTTCTTC; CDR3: CAISDTSGTHEQFF
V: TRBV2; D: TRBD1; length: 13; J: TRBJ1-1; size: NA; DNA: TGTGCCAGCAGTGGGGACAGAAACACTGAAGCTTTCTTT; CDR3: CASSGDRNTEAFF
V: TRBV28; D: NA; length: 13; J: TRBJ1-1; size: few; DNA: TGTGCCAGCACCCCAGGGGTGCCAATGGAAGCTTTCTTT; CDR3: CASTPGVPMEAFF
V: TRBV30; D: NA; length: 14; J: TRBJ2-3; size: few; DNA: TGTGCCTGGAGTGTATTCCTCGGGGATGATACGCAGTATTTT; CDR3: CAWSVFLGDDTQYF
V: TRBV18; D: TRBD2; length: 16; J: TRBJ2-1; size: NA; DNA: TGTGCCAGCTCCCTAACCACGGGAAGCGGGGACAATGAGCAGTTCTTC; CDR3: CASSLTTGSGDNEQFF
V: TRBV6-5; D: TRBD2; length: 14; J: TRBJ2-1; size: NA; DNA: TGTGCCAGCAGTCGGGGGGAGAGGGACAATGAGCAGTTCTTC; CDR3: CASSRGERDNEQFF
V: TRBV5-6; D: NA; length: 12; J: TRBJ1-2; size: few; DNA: TGTGCCAGCAGCTCGGGACTTCTGGGCTACACCTTC; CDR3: CASSSGLLGYTF
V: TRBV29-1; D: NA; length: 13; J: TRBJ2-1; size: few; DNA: TGCAGCGTTGGGACTCTGAGCTCCTACGAGCAGTTCTTC; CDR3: CSVGTLSSYEQFF
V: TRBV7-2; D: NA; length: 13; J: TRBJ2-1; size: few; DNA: TGTGCCAGCAGCTCCGAAGAAGAAGCTGAGCAGTTCTTC; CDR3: CASSSEEEAEQFF
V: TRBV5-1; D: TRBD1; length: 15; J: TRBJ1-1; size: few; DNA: TGCGCCAGCAGCGCCGGGACAGGGGCGAACACTGAAGCTTTCTTT; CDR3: CASSAGTGANTEAFF
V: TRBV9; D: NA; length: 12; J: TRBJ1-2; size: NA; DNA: TGTGCCAGCAGCGCAACCACTTATGGCTACACCTTC; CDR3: CASSATTYGYTF
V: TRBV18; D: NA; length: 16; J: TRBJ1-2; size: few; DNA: TGTGCCAGCTCACCTCGACAGGCCCCGGAGAGCTATGGCTACACCTTC; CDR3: CASSPRQAPESYGYTF
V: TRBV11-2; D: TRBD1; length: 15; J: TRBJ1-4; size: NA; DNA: TGTGCCAGCAGCACTCGGGGACAGGGGCCCGAAAAACTGTTTTTT; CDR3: CASSTRGQGPEKLFF
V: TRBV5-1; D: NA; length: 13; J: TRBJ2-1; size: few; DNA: TGCGCCAGCAGCTTGAATCCGGACAATGAGCAGTTCTTC; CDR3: CASSLNPDNEQFF
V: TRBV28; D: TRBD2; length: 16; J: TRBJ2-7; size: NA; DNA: TGTGCCAGCAGGGGGGAGGGACTCCCACATTCCTACGAGCAGTACTTC; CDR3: CASRGEGLPHSYEQYF
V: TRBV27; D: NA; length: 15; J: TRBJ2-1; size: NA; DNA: TGTGCCAGCAGTTCCAGCCGGAGCTCCTACAATGAGCAGTTCTTC; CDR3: CASSSSRSSYNEQFF
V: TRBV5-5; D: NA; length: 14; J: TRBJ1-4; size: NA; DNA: TGTGCCAGCAGCTTGGACAGGGTTCCAAAAAAACTGTTTTTT; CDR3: CASSLDRVPKKLFF
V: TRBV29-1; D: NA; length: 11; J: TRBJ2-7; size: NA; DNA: TGCAGCGTTGCCCAGGGCGTCGAGCAGTACTTC; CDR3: CSVAQGVEQYF
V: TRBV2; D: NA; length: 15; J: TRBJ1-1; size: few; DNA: TGTGCCAGCGGAGAATCTAGCAGGGGGAACACTGAAGCTTTCTTT; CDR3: CASGESSRGNTEAFF
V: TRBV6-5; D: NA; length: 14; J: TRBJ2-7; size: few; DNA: TGTGCCAGCACCTCCCCCGGGAGCTACTACGAGCAGTACTTC; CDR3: CASTSPGSYYEQYF
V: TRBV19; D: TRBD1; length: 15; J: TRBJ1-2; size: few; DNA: TGTGCCAGTAAACCGGGACAGGGTTCTAACTATGGCTACACCTTC; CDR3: CASKPGQGSNYGYTF
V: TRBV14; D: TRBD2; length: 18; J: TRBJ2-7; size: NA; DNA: TGTGCCAGCAGCCCACTAGCGGGAGGGCCTAACCCCTCCTACGAGCAGTACTTC; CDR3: CASSPLAGGPNPSYEQYF
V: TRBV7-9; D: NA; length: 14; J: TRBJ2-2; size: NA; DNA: TGTGCCAGCCGAGGGTCAGGGGATAGAGTCGAGCTGTTTTTT; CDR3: CASRGSGDRVELFF
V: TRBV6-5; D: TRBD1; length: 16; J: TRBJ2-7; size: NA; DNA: TGTGCCAGCAGTTACTCAAGGACAGGGGACTCCTACGAGCAGTACTTC; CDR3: CASSYSRTGDSYEQYF
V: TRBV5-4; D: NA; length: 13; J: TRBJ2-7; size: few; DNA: TGTGCCAGCAGCTTCCAGGGGAGCTACGAGCAGTACTTC; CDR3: CASSFQGSYEQYF
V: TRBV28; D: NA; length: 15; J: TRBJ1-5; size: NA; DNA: TGTGCCAGCAGTTTACAACGAACAGGGATACAGCCCCAGCATTTT; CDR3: CASSLQRTGIQPQHF
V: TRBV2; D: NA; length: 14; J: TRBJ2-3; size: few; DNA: TGTGCCAGCAGTACAGGGAAGGTTGCAGATACGCAGTATTTT; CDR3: CASSTGKVADTQYF
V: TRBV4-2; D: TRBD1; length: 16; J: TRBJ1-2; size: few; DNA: TGTGCCAGCAGCCAAGCAGGGACAGGGAATAACTATGGCTACACCTTC; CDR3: CASSQAGTGNNYGYTF
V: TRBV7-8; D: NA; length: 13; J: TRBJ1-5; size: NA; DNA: TGTGCCAGCAGCTCCCGTGAGGATCAGCCCCAGCATTTT; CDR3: CASSSREDQPQHF
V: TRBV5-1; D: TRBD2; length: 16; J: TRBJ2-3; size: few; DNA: TGCGCCAGCAGCGTTCCGGGACTAGCGGCCGCAGATACGCAGTATTTT; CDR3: CASSVPGLAAADTQYF
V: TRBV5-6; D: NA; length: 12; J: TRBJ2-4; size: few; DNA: TGTGCCAGCAGCTTTAGTGGAGCCATTCAGTACTTC; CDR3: CASSFSGAIQYF
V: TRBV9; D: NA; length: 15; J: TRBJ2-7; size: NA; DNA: TGTGCCAGCAGCCCCACGACAGCTAGCTCCTACGAGCAGTACTTC; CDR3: CASSPTTASSYEQYF